A single sample is the source of the 32 T cell receptor beta chains below, sequenced in a study of T cell changes during pregnancy in multiple sclerosis. Measured with immunoSEQ multiplex PCR; TCRdb has only the in-frame clones, and not every one. This sample has some 110,000 clones, with around 90% found just once. Sample: peripheral blood, taken after pregnancy. These receptors originate from a female donor with multiple sclerosis, enrolled in a pregnancy study.

The rearrangement joins TRBV11-1 to TRBJ2-7; the match to TRBD1 covers 7 bases. Germline V gene data show CDR1 as SGHAT and CDR2 as FQDESV (reference sequence). There are 14 residues in the CDR3. The ends lost 4 bases at V and 1 base at J; junction bases unmatched: 4. CDR3 DNA: TGTGCCAGCAGCTCGAACAGGGGTTCCTACGAGCAGTACTTC. Its translation: CASSSNRGSYEQYF.

This chain links TRBV2 with TRBJ2-6; TRBD2 is a possible D gene (5 bases). V lost 6 bases, J lost 4 bases, and 13 bases lay in between. The length of the CDR3 is 15 residues. Germline assignment: CDR1 SNHLY and CDR2 FYNNEI. The chain's CDR3 is CASSMDFQGANVLTF. The DNA of the CDR3 is TGTGCCAGCAGCATGGACTTTCAGGGGGCCAACGTCCTGACTTTC.

This clone was detected only a few times. Other DNA variants within this sample encode the same CDR3. The chain recombines TRBV28 with TRBJ1-1; maybe TRBD1 (5 bases). V gave up 6 bases and J gave up 4 bases, with 9 bases separating them. CDR1 is MDHEN and CDR2 is SYDVKM in the germline V gene. This CDR3 is 12 amino acids long. Written as DNA, the CDR3 is TGTGCCAGCAGAACGGGGGGCACTGAAGCTTTCTTT. It codes for CASRTGGTEAFF. The complete variable domain, with remaining parts taken from reference TRBV28 and TRBJ1-1, reads DVKVTQSSRYLVKRTGEKVFLECVQDMDHENMFWYRQDPGLGLRLIYFSYDVKMKEKGDIPEGYSVSREKKERFSLILESASTNQTSMYLCASRTGGTEAFFGQGTRLTVV.

The V gene is TRBV19, the J gene TRBJ1-5, with D tentatively TRBD1 (5 bases). V was cut by 5 bases and J by 5 bases, with 16 bases left in between. From germline, CDR1 is LNHDA and CDR2 SQIVND (reference sequence). The CDR3 spans 15 residues. The DNA of the CDR3 is TGTGCCAGTAGTCCCCGGGGGGGACCATATCAGCCCCAGCATTTT. It is translated as CASSPRGGPYQPQHF. Based on the CDR3 plus reference TRBV19 and TRBJ1-5, the full variable domain is DGGITQSPKYLFRKEGQNVTLSCEQNLNHDAMYWYRQDPGQGLRLIYYSQIVNDFQKGDIAEGYSVSREKKESFPLTVTSAQKNPTAFYLCASSPRGGPYQPQHFGDGTRLSIL.

The rearrangement links TRBV18 to TRBJ2-2; D possibly corresponds to TRBD1 (5 bases). There are 14 residues in the CDR3. Trimming took off 6 bases at V and 2 bases at J, with 10 bases between the two ends. Germline lookup yields CDR1 KGHSH and CDR2 LQKENI. The CDR3 DNA reads as TGTGCCAGCTCGACAGCACAAAACACCGGGGAGCTGTTTTTT. As protein: CASSTAQNTGELFF.

The chain joins TRBV5-1 to TRBJ2-5, with 10 nucleotides matching TRBD1. The germline gives CDR1 SGHRS, CDR2 YFSETQ. The V and J ends lost 4 bases and 2 bases, in that order; junction bases with no gene match: 5. This CDR3 has 15 amino acids. The chain's CDR3 is CASSAGTGVQETQYF. Here the CDR3 DNA reads TGCGCCAGCAGCGCCGGGACAGGGGTTCAAGAGACCCAGTACTTC. Based on the CDR3 plus reference TRBV5-1 and TRBJ2-5, the full variable domain is KAGVTQTPRYLIKTRGQQVTLSCSPISGHRSVSWYQQTPGQGLQFLFEYFSETQRNKGNFPGRFSGRQFSNSRSEMNVSTLELGDSALYLCASSAGTGVQETQYFGPGTRLLVL.

The J gene is TRBJ1-1, the V gene TRBV13, with D unresolved. The V gene lost 5 bases and the J gene lost 1 base, with 8 bases spanning the gap. The germline V gene encodes CDR1 PRHDT and CDR2 FYEKMQ (reference sequence). This CDR3 has 13 amino acids. The CDR3 bases are TGTGCCAGCAGCGCAACAGAGAACACTGAAGCTTTCTTT. It codes for CASSATENTEAFF.

The count of this clone is one. The chain combines TRBV7-3 with TRBJ2-6; a possible D gene is TRBD1 (5 bases). CDR3 length: 16 residues. Trimming stripped 5 bases from V and 2 bases from J, with 13 bases between. Germline V gene lookup returns CDR1 SGHTA and CDR2 FQGTGA. CDR3 nucleotide sequence: TGTGCCAGCAGCCCAATCCAGGGCGCTGGGGCCAACGTCCTGACTTTC. Its translation is CASSPIQGAGANVLTF.

The J gene is TRBJ2-1, the V gene TRBV19; weak D call: TRBD2 (6 bases). Per germline, CDR1 LNHDA and CDR2 SQIVND (reference sequence). V shed 5 bases and J shed 0 bases, with 17 bases lying between them. The length of the CDR3 is 17 residues. The CDR3 loop reads CASSLYGTHSSYNEQFF. As DNA, the CDR3 is TGTGCCAGTAGTCTATACGGGACTCACAGCTCCTACAATGAGCAGTTCTTC.

The rearrangement uses TRBV5-1 and TRBJ2-2; the match to TRBD1 covers 7 bases. This CDR3 is built from 16 residues. V lost 3 bases, J lost 6 bases, and 11 bases stayed unmatched. Germline V gene data show CDR1 as SGHRS and CDR2 as YFSETQ. The DNA of the CDR3 is TGCGCCAGCAGCTGGCGACAGGGCCAAAATGCCGGGGAGCTGTTTTTT. This codes for CASSWRQGQNAGELFF.

V and J are TRBV7-2 and TRBJ1-2, with D possibly being TRBD1 (6 bases). The CDR3 contains 15 residues. Germline values: CDR1 SGHTA, CDR2 FQGNSA. The V and J ends lost 5 bases and 4 bases respectively, with 17 bases between them. CDR3 amino acids: CASSNYRDGGYGYTF. For the CDR3, the DNA is TGTGCCAGCAGCAACTACAGGGATGGGGGCTATGGCTACACCTTC.

This clone was seen only a few times. This chain connects TRBV4-1 to TRBJ2-1; D is ambiguous. Germline CDR1 reads MGHRA; CDR2 reads YSYEKL. CDR3 length: 16 residues. V was shortened by 3 bases and J by 0 bases, with 12 bases between the two germline ends. The CDR3 loop is CASSQIDLISYNEQFF. The CDR3, as DNA: TGCGCCAGCAGCCAGATCGACTTGATCTCCTACAATGAGCAGTTCTTC.

This sequence joins TRBV18 and TRBJ2-7, with 7 positions matching TRBD1. Germline V lookup: CDR1 KGHSH, CDR2 LQKENI. The CDR3 length is 14 residues. Trimming at V came to 5 bases and at J to 4 bases, leaving 8 bases not matched to a gene. The CDR3 spells CASSTGTANYEQYF. The CDR3 DNA reads TGTGCCAGCTCAACCGGGACAGCGAATTACGAGCAGTACTTC.

V and J are TRBV9 and TRBJ1-2; D is ambiguous. CDR1 and CDR2 from the germline V gene are SGDLS and YYNGEE. There are 14 residues in the CDR3. V was cut by 0 bases and J by 4 bases, with 10 bases left in between. The CDR3 coding sequence is TGTGCCAGCAGCGTAGTTTCAAGGAGCTATGGCTACACCTTC. Residues: CASSVVSRSYGYTF.

The chain couples TRBV9 to TRBJ2-1; 10 bases map to TRBD2. The junction had 7 bases not matched to a gene; V was cut back by 0 bases and J by 1 base. From germline, CDR1 is SGDLS and CDR2 YYNGEE. This CDR3 region has 18 residues. The CDR3 nucleotides read TGTGCCAGCAGCGTAGTGAGCGGGGGGGTTGGGTCCTACAATGAGCAGTTCTTC. It specifies CASSVVSGGVGSYNEQFF.

This rearrangement joins TRBV7-8 to TRBJ2-7; TRBD2 aligns across 10 bases. V shed 5 bases, J shed 4 bases, and the junction held 5 bases outside the gene matches. Germline-derived CDR1 and CDR2 are SGHVS and FQNEAQ. The CDR3 is 14 amino acids. The CDR3 reads CASSVGLAVYEQYF. For the CDR3, the DNA is TGTGCCAGCAGCGTCGGACTAGCGGTGTACGAGCAGTACTTC.

V gene TRBV6-4 combines with J gene TRBJ2-3, with a possible D match to TRBD1 (6 bases). This CDR3 has 14 amino acids. Trimming shortened V by 5 bases and J by 0 bases, and 9 bases separated the two germline ends. Per the germline V gene, CDR1 is MRHNA and CDR2 is SNTAGT. The CDR3, as DNA: TGTGCCAGCAGTAACGGACAGAGCACAGATACGCAGTATTTT. Its protein product is CASSNGQSTDTQYF.

The gene calls are TRBV30 and TRBJ2-2, with TRBD2 as a possible D gene (6 bases). V shed 5 bases and J shed 4 bases, with 17 bases lying between them. The germline gives CDR1 GTSNPN, CDR2 SVGIG (reference sequence). This CDR3 region has 15 residues. CDR3 amino acids: CAWGTGTGVTGELFF. The CDR3 DNA reads TGTGCCTGGGGAACCGGGACTGGGGTCACCGGGGAGCTGTTTTTT.

The chain joins TRBV4-1 to TRBJ2-5; 8 bases line up with TRBD1. There are 15 residues in the CDR3. Germline loops: CDR1 MGHRA, CDR2 YSYEKL. V trimming: 2 bases; J trimming: 5 bases; junction bases outside the gene matches: 7. CDR3 protein: CASSQWQGATETQYF. The DNA of the CDR3 is TGCGCCAGCAGCCAATGGCAGGGGGCGACGGAGACCCAGTACTTC.

This sequence joins TRBV5-1 and TRBJ2-1; 7 nucleotides agree with TRBD2. The CDR3 is 15 amino acids. The V gene's germline CDR1 is SGHRS and CDR2 YFSETQ. V lost 2 bases to trimming and J lost 6 bases; unmatched junction nucleotides: 8. CDR3 sequence reads: CASSLGALAGNEQFF. The CDR3 DNA sequence: TGCGCCAGCAGCTTAGGGGCCTTAGCGGGCAATGAGCAGTTCTTC. The variable domain in full, completed from reference TRBV5-1 and TRBJ2-1, reads KAGVTQTPRYLIKTRGQQVTLSCSPISGHRSVSWYQQTPGQGLQFLFEYFSETQRNKGNFPGRFSGRQFSNSRSEMNVSTLELGDSALYLCASSLGALAGNEQFFGPGTRLTVL.

This clone turned up a few times. V usage is TRBV25-1 and J usage is TRBJ1-1; 8 bases match TRBD1. Losses at the gene ends were 5 bases for V and 5 bases for J; bases not matched to a gene: 10. The CDR3 consists of 15 residues. Germline values: CDR1 MGHDK, CDR2 SYGVNS. The CDR3 here is CASSHRGSWSTEAFF. The CDR3 region has the DNA TGTGCCAGCAGTCACAGGGGGAGCTGGAGTACTGAAGCTTTCTTT.

This clone was found a few times. The DNA of the CDR3 is TGTGCCTGGAGTGCCTCGCCTGGACTGATCAATCAGCCCCAGCATTTT. This encodes CAWSASPGLINQPQHF. The chain employs TRBV30 and TRBJ1-5; no clear D. CDR3 length: 16 residues. Germline-derived CDR1 and CDR2 are GTSNPN and SVGIG (reference sequence). With 1 base removed from V and 3 bases from J, the gap between germline ends came to 16 bases.

The V call is TRBV29-1, the J call TRBJ2-5; 7 bases line up with TRBD1. The J call may be wrong; the DNA end is better matched by TRBJ2-7. The V gene's germline CDR1 is SQVTM and CDR2 ANQGSEA. The CDR3 contains 15 residues. CDR3: CSVEDLSGGTYEQYF. CDR3 DNA sequence: TGCAGCGTTGAAGATCTGTCAGGGGGAACCTACGAGCAGTACTTC.

The chain combines TRBV28 with TRBJ1-1; the D is unclear. The CDR3 consists of 11 residues. V lost 6 bases, J lost 8 bases, and 10 bases lay in between. Per germline, CDR1 MDHEN and CDR2 SYDVKM. The CDR3 DNA follows: TGTGCCAGCAGGGGCAGGCCAGAAGCTTTCTTT. Translation gives CASRGRPEAFF.

This sequence joins TRBV19 and TRBJ2-5, with 9 nucleotides matching TRBD2. The germline CDR1 and CDR2 sequences are LNHDA and SQIVND (reference sequence). This CDR3 is 15 amino acids long. The V gene end was trimmed by 5 bases and the J gene end by 2 bases; junction bases not matched to a gene: 6. CDR3 amino acids: CASSSSSGIQETQYF. For the CDR3, the DNA is TGTGCCAGTAGTTCTTCTAGCGGGATTCAAGAGACCCAGTACTTC.

CDR3 in amino acids: CASSPDISGGGTDTQYF. CDR3 sequence (DNA): TGTGCCAGCAGCCCGGATATTAGCGGGGGAGGCACAGATACGCAGTATTTT. The gene calls are TRBV7-9 and TRBJ2-3, with 9 bases aligning to TRBD2. CDR3 length equals 17 residues. J lost 1 base, V lost 5 bases, and 10 bases had no gene match. Germline values: CDR1 SEHNR, CDR2 FQNEAQ (reference sequence).

The chain uses TRBV6-1 and TRBJ2-3; D uncertain. Germline V gene lookup returns CDR1 MNHNS and CDR2 SASEGT. V lost 6 bases to trimming and J lost 0 bases, with 10 bases between them. This CDR3 comprises 14 residues. CDR3 residues: CASSLQISTDTQYF. In DNA, the CDR3 is TGTGCCAGCAGCCTCCAGATTAGCACAGATACGCAGTATTTT.

V and J are TRBV30 and TRBJ1-5; D unclear. The germline V gene encodes CDR1 GTSNPN and CDR2 SVGIG (reference sequence). The germline V and J ends were trimmed by 3 bases and 2 bases, with 17 bases remaining between them. CDR3 length: 16 amino acids. CDR3 in amino acids: CAWRATGGGGNQPQHF. The CDR3 nucleotides read TGTGCCTGGAGAGCTACGGGAGGAGGAGGCAATCAGCCCCAGCATTTT.

CDR3 amino acids: CASSYSGDEQYF. The CDR3 bases are TGTGCCAGCAGTTACTCAGGGGACGAGCAGTACTTC. This chain joins TRBV6-6 and TRBJ2-7; a weak D match, TRBD1 (5 bases). Germline loops: CDR1 MNHNY, CDR2 SVGAGI (reference sequence). CDR3 length: 12 residues. Trimming left V 0 bases short and J 5 bases short, with 5 bases between.

The chain carries TRBV6-6 and TRBJ2-2; 11 nucleotides match TRBD2. There are 15 residues in the CDR3. With 5 bases clipped from V and 4 bases from J, the junction kept 3 bases outside the gene matches. CDR1 is MNHNY, CDR2 SVGAGI, per germline (reference sequence). As DNA, the CDR3 is TGTGCCAGCAGTCGTACTAGCGGGAGCACCGGGGAGCTGTTTTTT. This encodes CASSRTSGSTGELFF.

J is TRBJ2-1 and V is TRBV5-1, with 10 bases that match TRBD2. The CDR3 consists of 15 residues. CDR1 and CDR2 (germline): SGHRS, YFSETQ. Trimming at V came to 3 bases and at J to 6 bases, leaving 6 bases not matched to a gene. CDR3 sequence (DNA): TGCGCCAGCAGCTGGGGGCTAGCGGGGGTCAATGAGCAGTTCTTC. Residues: CASSWGLAGVNEQFF.

This chain connects TRBV9 to TRBJ1-1, with unresolved D. This CDR3 contains 14 residues. V lost 4 bases and J lost 3, with 13 bases in between. From germline, CDR1 is SGDLS and CDR2 YYNGEE. This CDR3 reads CASSSDMVDTEAFF. The CDR3 nucleotides read TGTGCCAGCAGCTCCGACATGGTGGACACTGAAGCTTTCTTT.